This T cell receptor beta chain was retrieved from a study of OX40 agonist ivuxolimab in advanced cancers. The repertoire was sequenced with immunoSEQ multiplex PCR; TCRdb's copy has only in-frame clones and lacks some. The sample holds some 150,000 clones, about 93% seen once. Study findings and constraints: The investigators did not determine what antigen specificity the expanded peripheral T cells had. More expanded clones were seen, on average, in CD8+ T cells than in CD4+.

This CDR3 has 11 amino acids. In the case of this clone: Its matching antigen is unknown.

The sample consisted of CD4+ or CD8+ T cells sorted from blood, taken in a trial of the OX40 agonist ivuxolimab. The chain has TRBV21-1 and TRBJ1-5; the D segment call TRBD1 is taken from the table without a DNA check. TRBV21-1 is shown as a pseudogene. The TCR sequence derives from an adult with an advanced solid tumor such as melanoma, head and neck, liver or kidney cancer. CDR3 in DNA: TGTGCCAGCAGCAAAGCTCAGGGGTTGCATTTT. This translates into CASSKAQGLHF.